The clone carrying this T cell receptor beta chain turned up a few times. What it binds is not known. The PCR contained 60 Vbeta and 13 Jbeta primers. Authors' data handling: Unique TCR beta chains numbered approximately 80 million in a later analysis, with approximately 10 million shared. Assay: immunoSEQ multiplex PCR; the TCRdb copy retains only in-frame clones and omits some. Clone size and V and J calls were adopted from that table, with D and trimming inferred from the DNA. The sample contains some 250,000 clones, around 76% of which appear only once. Losses at the gene ends were 2 bases for V and 8 bases for J; bases not matched to a gene: 6. CDR1 SGDLS and CDR2 YYNGEE come from the germline V gene. The CDR3 is 14 amino acids. The data were taken from a study of cytomegalovirus exposure and HLA in healthy donors. Study overall: Genotyping showed 81% of roughly 400 donors falling in the Caucasian-associated ancestry cluster.

The study's findings and limits: Researchers catalogued around 150 TCR beta chains as cytomegalovirus-associated. A later analysis found common viral pathogens apparently linked to several of the most significant clusters.

Sequences were obtained from PBMCs. This chain connects TRBV9 to TRBJ1-1, with 10 bases matching TRBD1. This receptor was identified in a woman aged 40 to 49 in good health and CMV-seropositive. In nucleotides, the CDR3 is TGTGCCAGCAGCGTGGGACAGGGGTTTGGAGAAGCTTTCTTT. It translates to CASSVGQGFGEAFF.